These T cell receptor beta chains were read from a single sample in a study of cytomegalovirus exposure and HLA in healthy donors. Method: immunoSEQ multiplex PCR; TCRdb's copy keeps in-frame clones and lacks some. The repertoire consists of roughly 190,000 clones, with 82% occurring once and the leading ten covering approximately 0.8%. What was sequenced was PBMCs. These receptors originate from a woman between 18 and 30 years old in good health and CMV-seronegative. Both conserved end residues are part of each CDR3. A D gene is named only where the DNA matches it firmly. Clone size is shown for a subset of rows, as once, few, many or a class of expanded clone.

TGTGCCAGCAGTGACCGTGGCTACACCTTC	CASSDRGYTF	.	TRBV6-4	TRBJ1-2	.
TGCGCCAGCAGCTTGGCCGGGGCGGGGACCACAGATACGCAGTATTTT	CASSLAGAGTTDTQYF	.	TRBV5-1	TRBJ2-3	.
TGTGCCAGCAGTTGGACAGGGTCTGGAGAGCAGTACTTC	CASSWTGSGEQYF	few	TRBV27	TRBJ2-7	TRBD1
TGTGCCAGCAGCCCTGTGTCAGGCGCGCAGTATTTT	CASSPVSGAQYF	.	TRBV16	TRBJ2-3	.
TGTGCCAGCAGCTTGGGCGCGGGACAGTATAATTCACCCCTCCACTTT	CASSLGAGQYNSPLHF	few	TRBV5-6	TRBJ1-6	TRBD1
TGTGCCAGCACTTATCTCGGTTCCCAGGGGGCGCGGGGGTCCTACAATGAGCAGTTCTTC	CASTYLGSQGARGSYNEQFF	.	TRBV28	TRBJ2-1	.
TGTGCCAGAAGGAGGGCTAGCGGGGGACATAATCAAGAGACCCAGTACTTC	CARRRASGGHNQETQYF	.	TRBV2	TRBJ2-5	TRBD2
TGTGCCAGCAGTGGGGGAGCCAGCCTCAATCAGCCCCAGCATTTT	CASSGGASLNQPQHF	.	TRBV2	TRBJ1-5	.
TGTGCCAGCAGCTCACGTCGGGGTCGGAACACTGAAGCTTTCTTT	CASSSRRGRNTEAFF	.	TRBV11-1	TRBJ1-1	.
TGTGCCAGCAGCGCGGGGGTCACAGATACGCAGTATTTT	CASSAGVTDTQYF	.	TRBV9	TRBJ2-3	.
TGTGCCAGCTCCCCGGGGGACAGGGGGATCACTGAAGCTTTCTTT	CASSPGDRGITEAFF	once	TRBV6-1	TRBJ1-1	TRBD1
TGTGCCATCCCCCGGGAGAACACTGAAGCTTTCTTT	CAIPRENTEAFF	.	TRBV6-4	TRBJ1-1	.
TGTGCCACCAAACCGACAGAAATGAACACTGAAGCTTTCTTT	CATKPTEMNTEAFF	few	TRBV15	TRBJ1-1	.
TGTGCCAGTAGTGTCCTTGGCGGGGGTTCTCACAATGAGCAGTTCTTC	CASSVLGGGSHNEQFF	.	TRBV19	TRBJ2-1	TRBD2
TGTGCCAGCAGCTTGGAATTAGCGGGAGAAGAGACCCAGTACTTC	CASSLELAGEETQYF	.	TRBV5-6	TRBJ2-5	TRBD2
TGTGCCAGCAGCGTAGGTCTAAGCGAAACTGAAGCTTTCTTT	CASSVGLSETEAFF	once	TRBV9	TRBJ1-1	.
TGTGCCAGCAGTTTATCAGGGGCGAACACTGAAGCTTTCTTT	CASSLSGANTEAFF	.	TRBV27	TRBJ1-1	.
TGCAGCGTTCGGGAGGGGGCCCAAGAGACCCAGTACTTC	CSVREGAQETQYF	.	TRBV29-1	TRBJ2-5	.
TGTGCCAGCAGTCCCACCCTTCTCACAGGGGATGGCTACACCTTC	CASSPTLLTGDGYTF	.	TRBV28	TRBJ1-2	TRBD1
TGTGCCAGCAGCCCAACATTGGAAGCTTTCTTT	CASSPTLEAFF	.	TRBV7-2	TRBJ1-1	.
TGTGCCAGCAGCGTAGGGTGGCCCGATACGCAGTATTTT	CASSVGWPDTQYF	once	TRBV9	TRBJ2-3	.
TGTGCCAGCAGCGTCCGGCCTGACAGGGACCGAAAACTGTTTTTT	CASSVRPDRDRKLFF	.	TRBV9	TRBJ1-4	TRBD1
TGTGCAAGTCGCTTCCTAGGTCCTAGCGGGAGCGTCCACGAGCAGTACTTC	CASRFLGPSGSVHEQYF	once	TRBV12-2	TRBJ2-7	.
TGCGCCAGCAGCTTGGCCCCGACTGACGTTTCGCAGCCCCAGCATTTT	CASSLAPTDVSQPQHF	.	TRBV5-1	TRBJ1-5	.
TGTGCCAGCCGACAGATAGTCACCGGGGAGCTGTTTTTT	CASRQIVTGELFF	.	TRBV2	TRBJ2-2	.
TGTGCCAGCAGCCAATTAGGCCCGGGACAGGGATTTTCCTTC	CASSQLGPGQGFSF	.	TRBV16	TRBJ1-2	TRBD1
TGTGCCAGCAGCCCGACTACCACAGATGCGCAGTATTTT	CASSPTTTDAQYF	.	TRBV6-5	TRBJ2-3	.
TGTGCCAGCAGGCATTCAGACAGGGAAAGTGGCTACACCTTC	CASRHSDRESGYTF	.	TRBV27	TRBJ1-2	TRBD1
TGTGCCAGCAGCAAACCCGACAGGAGCTATGGCTACACCTTC	CASSKPDRSYGYTF	.	TRBV25-1	TRBJ1-2	.
TGTGCCAGTAGTATAGTCGGGACTAGCAACAATGAGCAGTTCTTC	CASSIVGTSNNEQFF	.	TRBV19	TRBJ2-1	TRBD2
TGTGCCAGCAGGAACGCAGGTGGAGGGACTGAAGCTTTCTTT	CASRNAGGGTEAFF	once	TRBV6-5	TRBJ1-1	.
TGCAGCGTTGAGGAGGGAACACCCCGATATGGCTACACCTTC	CSVEEGTPRYGYTF	.	TRBV29-1	TRBJ1-2	.
TGTGCCAGCAGCCCCGGGTTAGCGGGAGGGCCTAAGGCCGGGGAGCTGTTTTTT	CASSPGLAGGPKAGELFF	.	TRBV9	TRBJ2-2	TRBD2
TGTGCCAGCCAGACAGGACCGAACACTGAAGCTTTCTTT	CASQTGPNTEAFF	once	TRBV5-5	TRBJ1-1	.
TGTGCCAGTAGGGCTAGCGGGAGGTATGGGGCCAACGTCCTGACTTTC	CASRASGRYGANVLTF	.	TRBV19	TRBJ2-6	TRBD2
TGTGCCAGCTCACCGGGGACAGGCTTTTACGGAAACACCATATATTTT	CASSPGTGFYGNTIYF	few	TRBV18	TRBJ1-3	TRBD1
TGTGCCAGCGATGCGCGACTTAATGGCTACACCTTC	CASDARLNGYTF	.	TRBV28	TRBJ1-2	.
TGTGCCAGTAGGAGAGGACGGGACAGAGGTAATCAGCCCCAGCATTTT	CASRRGRDRGNQPQHF	.	TRBV19	TRBJ1-5	TRBD1
TGTGCCAGCAGCTTCCGGGACAGGAGACCTTATGGCTACACCTTC	CASSFRDRRPYGYTF	.	TRBV5-6	TRBJ1-2	TRBD1
TGTGCCAGCAGTGGGTCCGCATCCAGGGAAAAACTGTTTTTT	CASSGSASREKLFF	.	TRBV6-5	TRBJ1-4	.
TGCAGCGTAGGCAGAGGAGGTATCACCGGGGAGCTGTTTTTT	CSVGRGGITGELFF	.	TRBV29-1	TRBJ2-2	.
TGTGCCAGCAGTATAAGACAGGGCAATCAGCCCCAGCATTTT	CASSIRQGNQPQHF	once	TRBV2	TRBJ1-5	.
TGTGCCAGCTCACCAGGACAGGAGGTATCAATTGGCTACACCTTC	CASSPGQEVSIGYTF	.	TRBV18	TRBJ1-2	TRBD1
TGTGCCTGGAAGGTCGCCGGGGTCGAGCAGTACTTC	CAWKVAGVEQYF	.	TRBV30	TRBJ2-7	.
TGTGCCAGCAGCCACGGGGAGGGGGGCAACACTGAAGCTTTCTTT	CASSHGEGGNTEAFF	.	TRBV5-5	TRBJ1-1	.
TGTGCCAGCAGCGTAGGGGACAGAGGCGAGCAGTACTTC	CASSVGDRGEQYF	.	TRBV9	TRBJ2-7	TRBD1
TGTGCCAGCAGCGCGAAGCCCACTAGCACAGATACGCAGTATTTT	CASSAKPTSTDTQYF	.	TRBV9	TRBJ2-3	.
TGTGCCAGCAGAAGAGGAGACTATGGCTACACCTTC	CASRRGDYGYTF	.	TRBV6-1	TRBJ1-2	.
TGTGCCAGCTCACGAGATAAGTTGACACCGGTGTTC	CASSRDKLTPVF	.	TRBV18	TRBJ2-7	.
TGTGCCAGCGGTATTTGGGGCCACTACGAGCAGTACTTC	CASGIWGHYEQYF	.	TRBV25-1	TRBJ2-7	.
TGTGCCAGTAGTAGGGACAGGGAGTTCTACAATGAGCAGTTCTTC	CASSRDREFYNEQFF	.	TRBV19	TRBJ2-1	TRBD1
TGTGCCAGTCGAGACAGGGGCCGCTCCTACGAGCAGTACTTC	CASRDRGRSYEQYF	.	TRBV2	TRBJ2-7	TRBD1
TGTGCCAGCAGTTTTTACGGGACTACGAATGAGCAGTTCTTC	CASSFYGTTNEQFF	.	TRBV6-5	TRBJ2-1	TRBD2
TGTGCCAGCTCAGTCGGGACAGGATCCTACCGGAGCTATGGCTACACCTTC	CASSVGTGSYRSYGYTF	.	TRBV18	TRBJ1-2	TRBD1
TGTGCCAGCAGCCTGGGGACAGGGGGTTATTATCAGCCCCAGCATTTT	CASSLGTGGYYQPQHF	few	TRBV2	TRBJ1-5	TRBD1
TGTGCCAGCTCACCTGCAGAGGCGGAGACCCAGTACTTC	CASSPAEAETQYF	.	TRBV18	TRBJ2-5	.
TGTGCCAGCAGCTTGTTGGGGGGGGACTATGGCTACACCTTC	CASSLLGGDYGYTF	.	TRBV5-6	TRBJ1-2	.
TGCGCCAGCAGCTTGGATCCAGGGGGTCTTTACGAGCAGTACTTC	CASSLDPGGLYEQYF	.	TRBV5-1	TRBJ2-7	TRBD1
TGTGCCAGCAGACAGGGGGCACCAAACTATGGCTACACCTTC	CASRQGAPNYGYTF	.	TRBV6-1	TRBJ1-2	TRBD1